This T cell receptor (beta chain) was captured in a study of T cell responses to AZD1222 COVID-19 vaccine. At the level of the study: Second-dose recipients at about 4 or about 12 weeks were treated as one pooled group. Study-level results: Only a handful of AZD1222 recipients were seropositive at baseline. When two AZD1222 doses had been given, Spike-specific TCR breadth and depth rose. Donors were largely white British and mainly female; clonal diversity was possibly underestimated.

TCRdb's copy holds only in-frame clones and misses some; the assay was immunoSEQ multiplex PCR. The data contain some 190,000 clones, around 91% of them singletons. Note on this clone: Its antigen is still unknown.

The germline gives CDR1 SGHNT, CDR2 YYREEE (reference sequence). The CDR3 consists of 16 residues. V was clipped by 5 bases and J by 3 bases, with 17 bases between them. The sequencing used peripheral blood, collected on day 0 of AZD1222 vaccination. The chain joins TRBV5-4 to TRBJ2-2, with D possibly being TRBD1 or TRBD2 (6 bases each). The receptor was derived from an adult in good health. The CDR3 nucleotides read TGTGCCAGCAGACCCGGGGGCGGGGTGTACACCGGGGAGCTGTTTTTT. This gives the protein CASRPGGGVYTGELFF.